Below, 20 T cell receptor beta chains from the same sample are listed, as sequenced in a study of cytomegalovirus exposure and HLA in healthy donors. Primers for the PCR totalled 60 Vbeta and 13 Jbeta. Repertoires were generated with immunoSEQ multiplex PCR, while TCRdb's copy carries only in-frame clones and drops some. The repertoire includes some 150,000 clones, 65% to 80% of them detected once, and roughly 4.2% sits in the top ten. The specimen was PBMCs. The source is a middle-aged man in good health and CMV-seronegative.

The chain joins TRBV5-6 to TRBJ2-7; a weak D match, TRBD1 (5 bases). The CDR3 runs 14 residues. Germline V gene lookup returns CDR1 SGHDT and CDR2 YYEEEE. V lost 4 bases and J 4 bases, leaving 15 bases between the germline ends. The CDR3 loop is CASSERQRIYEQYF. The CDR3 DNA reads TGTGCCAGCAGCGAGAGACAGAGAATATACGAGCAGTACTTC.

In this sample, this clone turned up once. V usage is TRBV6-1 and J usage is TRBJ2-5; no clear D gene. The CDR3 length is 11 residues. CDR1 and CDR2 from the germline V gene are MNHNS and SASEGT. V was cut by 6 bases and J by 5 bases, with 7 bases left in between. In DNA, the CDR3 is TGTGCCAGCAGACTTTGGGAGACCCAGTACTTC. Protein: CASRLWETQYF.

V and J are TRBV6-5 and TRBJ2-7, with TRBD1 identical over 8 bases. Per germline, CDR1 MNHEY and CDR2 SVGAGI. Trimming removed 5 bases from V and 3 bases from J; junction bases left unmatched: 3. There are 13 residues in the CDR3. CDR3 nucleotides: TGTGCCAGCAGTAGAGGACAGGGCTACGAGCAGTACTTC. Protein sequence: CASSRGQGYEQYF.

This chain joins TRBV4-3 and TRBJ2-7, with 9 bases matching TRBD2. This CDR3 spans 16 amino acids. Germline trimming cut 0 bases from V and 3 bases from J; bases unmatched to any gene: 6. The germline V gene encodes CDR1 LGHNA and CDR2 YSLEER. The CDR3 reads CASSQDWVAGDYEQYF. In DNA form, the CDR3 reads TGCGCCAGCAGCCAAGATTGGGTAGCGGGGGACTACGAGCAGTACTTC.

This clone was counted many times. The chain combines TRBV19 with TRBJ2-7; TRBD2 might be the D (6 bases). The germline V and J ends were trimmed by 4 bases and 4 bases, with 17 bases remaining between them. This CDR3 region has 15 residues. Germline CDR1 reads LNHDA; CDR2 reads SQIVND (reference sequence). The CDR3 nucleotides are TGTGCCAGTAGTACCCTGGAGGGGATGGTATACGAGCAGTACTTC. This sequence encodes CASSTLEGMVYEQYF.

This chain links TRBV7-2 with TRBJ2-2; D is possibly TRBD2 (6 bases). V lost 5 bases to trimming and J lost 1 base, with 14 bases between them. Germline V CDR1 and CDR2: SGHTA, FQGNSA. The CDR3 spans 16 residues. CDR3 in amino acids: CASSRRGGENTGELFF. CDR3 sequence (DNA): TGTGCCAGCAGCAGAAGAGGCGGGGAGAACACCGGGGAGCTGTTTTTT.

The chain carries TRBV10-3 and TRBJ1-1; 12 bases map to TRBD1. This CDR3 is 18 amino acids long. The V and J ends lost 3 bases and 5 bases, in that order; junction bases with no gene match: 13. Germline V gene lookup returns CDR1 ENHRY and CDR2 SYGVKD. CDR3 protein: CAISDSVGQGAFRTEAFF. The CDR3 bases are TGTGCCATCAGTGACAGCGTGGGACAGGGGGCATTCAGGACTGAAGCTTTCTTT.

CDR3 loop: CASSYSITAYNEQFF. In DNA, the CDR3 is TGTGCCAGCAGTTACTCGATAACAGCCTACAATGAGCAGTTCTTC. The J gene is TRBJ2-1, the V gene TRBV6-5; D unresolved. The V end lost 0 bases, the J end lost 2 bases, and 8 bases lay between the germline ends. CDR1 MNHEY and CDR2 SVGAGI come from the germline V gene. There are 15 residues in the CDR3.

The CDR3 DNA sequence: TGTGCCAGCTCACCGGATGAGACAGGGGCCTACGAGCAGTACTTC. Translated, it gives CASSPDETGAYEQYF. The rearrangement uses TRBV18 and TRBJ2-7, with 8 bases matching TRBD1. The germline CDR1 and CDR2 sequences are KGHSH and LQKENI. The ends lost 3 bases at V and 2 bases at J; junction bases unmatched: 6. The CDR3 covers 15 residues.

The rearrangement uses TRBV7-2 and TRBJ1-1; maybe TRBD1 (5 bases). Trimming removed 0 bases from V and 4 bases from J, with 12 bases in between. This CDR3 has 15 amino acids. Looked up from germline, CDR1 is SGHTA and CDR2 is FQGNSA. Here the CDR3 reads CASSLAGPRITEAFF. The CDR3 DNA sequence: TGTGCCAGCAGCTTAGCGGGGCCCAGAATCACTGAAGCTTTCTTT.

The V and J genes are TRBV27 and TRBJ1-5; 10 nucleotides match TRBD1. This CDR3 has 18 amino acids. Per the germline V gene, CDR1 is MNHEY and CDR2 is SMNVEV (reference sequence). After removal of 8 bases from V and 0 bases from J, the junction contained 13 bases not matched to a gene. In DNA form, the CDR3 reads TGTGCCAGCCACCCTGGACAGGGGGGAAAATATAGCAATCAGCCCCAGCATTTT. This codes for CASHPGQGGKYSNQPQHF.

The chain uses TRBV6-1 and TRBJ1-1; 7 positions agree with TRBD1. The CDR3 runs 15 residues. Germline CDR1 reads MNHNS; CDR2 reads SASEGT. V shed 5 bases and J 4 bases; nucleotides not matched to a gene: 10. The CDR3 DNA is TGTGCCAGCAGTTCATTGCAGGGGGGCCCCACTGAAGCTTTCTTT. This sequence encodes CASSSLQGGPTEAFF.

CDR3 nucleotide sequence: TGTGCCTGGAGTGCAGCTAACTATGGCTACACCTTC. It translates to CAWSAANYGYTF. The gene calls are TRBV30 and TRBJ1-2; D unclear. The CDR3 is made up of 12 amino acids. V was shortened by 1 base and J by 0 bases, with 3 bases between the two germline ends. The V gene's germline CDR1 is GTSNPN and CDR2 SVGIG (reference sequence). Using reference TRBV30 and TRBJ1-2 for the parts outside the CDR3, the full variable domain is SQTIHQWPATLVQPVGSPLSLECTVEGTSNPNLYWYRQAAGRGLQLLFYSVGIGQISSEVPQNLSASRPQDRQFILSSKKLLLSDSGFYLCAWSAANYGYTFGSGTRLTVV.

The chain links TRBV2 to TRBJ2-3, with 9 bases that match TRBD2. The germline CDR1 and CDR2 sequences are SNHLY and FYNNEI. With V trimmed by 6 bases and J by 6 bases, 7 bases remained unmatched. CDR3 length: 14 amino acids. The DNA for the CDR3 is TGTGCCAGCAGCCCGACTAGCGGTATGGATACGCAGTATTTT. This sequence encodes CASSPTSGMDTQYF.

The V gene is TRBV5-4, the J gene TRBJ2-1; 12 positions match TRBD2. This CDR3 contains 16 residues. V lost 0 bases and J lost 9; bases outside the gene matches: 7. Germline V gene sequence: CDR1 SGHNT, CDR2 YYREEE (reference sequence). This CDR3 reads CASSLEASGGAGEQFF. CDR3 nucleotide sequence: TGTGCCAGCAGCTTGGAGGCTAGCGGGGGGGCGGGTGAGCAGTTCTTC.

This clone was seen a handful of times. The V and J genes are TRBV27 and TRBJ1-2, with 9 positions matching TRBD1. The CDR3 length is 14 residues. V lost 3 bases to trimming and J lost 7 bases; unmatched junction nucleotides: 6. Germline CDR1 and CDR2: MNHEY and SMNVEV (reference sequence). The CDR3 DNA sequence: TGTGCCAGCAGTTTTTCGACAGGGGGAGGTGGCTACACCTTC. Translating gives CASSFSTGGGGYTF.

DNA of the CDR3: TGCGCCAGCAGCTTGGACGGGGGGGGGCCAAACGGGGAGCTGTTTTTT. Its translation is CASSLDGGGPNGELFF. The gene calls are TRBV5-1 and TRBJ2-2, with 8 bases identical to TRBD2. Trimming cost V 0 bases and J 7 bases; bases outside gene matches: 8. Looked up from germline, CDR1 is SGHRS and CDR2 is YFSETQ. The CDR3 sequence is 16 residues long.

The V and J genes are TRBV6-5 and TRBJ2-7; D may be TRBD1 (6 bases). The CDR3 is 13 amino acids. Per the germline V gene, CDR1 is MNHEY and CDR2 is SVGAGI. V lost 6 bases and J lost 4, with 13 bases in between. CDR3 in amino acids: CASRPPTGYEQYF. The CDR3 bases are TGTGCCAGCAGGCCCCCGACAGGTTACGAGCAGTACTTC.

The rearrangement links TRBV19 to TRBJ1-3; no clear D. CDR3 length: 10 amino acids. V was cut by 10 bases and J by 8 bases, with 9 bases left in between. In germline, CDR1 is LNHDA, CDR2 SQIVND (reference sequence). As DNA, the CDR3 is TGTGCCATACAAATTGACACCATATATTTT. Translated, it gives CAIQIDTIYF.

V and J are TRBV15 and TRBJ2-7; 7 bases map to TRBD1. Germline V gives CDR1 LNHNV, CDR2 YYDKDF (reference sequence). Trimming at V came to 1 base and at J to 2 bases, leaving 5 bases not matched to a gene. The CDR3 extends over 15 amino acids. In DNA form, the CDR3 reads TGTGCCACCAGCAGAGTTGGGACAGCCGCCTACGAGCAGTACTTC. It encodes CATSRVGTAAYEQYF.